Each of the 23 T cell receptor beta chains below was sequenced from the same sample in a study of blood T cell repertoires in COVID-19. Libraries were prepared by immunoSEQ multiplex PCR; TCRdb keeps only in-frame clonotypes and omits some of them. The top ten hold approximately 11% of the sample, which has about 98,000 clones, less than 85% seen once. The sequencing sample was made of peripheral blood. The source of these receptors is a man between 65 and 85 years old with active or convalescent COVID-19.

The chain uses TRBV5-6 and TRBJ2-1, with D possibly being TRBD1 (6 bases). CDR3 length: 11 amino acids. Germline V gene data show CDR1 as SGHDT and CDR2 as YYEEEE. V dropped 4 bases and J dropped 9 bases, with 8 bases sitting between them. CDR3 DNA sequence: TGTGCCAGCAGCCTAGGGGGTGAGCAGTTCTTC. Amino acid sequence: CASSLGGEQFF.

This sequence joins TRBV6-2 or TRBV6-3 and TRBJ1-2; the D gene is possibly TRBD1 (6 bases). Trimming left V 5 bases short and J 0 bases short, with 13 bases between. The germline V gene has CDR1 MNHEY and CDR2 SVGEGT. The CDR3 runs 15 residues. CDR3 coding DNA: TGTGCCAGCAGTCAGTCCCGGGACACTAACTATGGCTACACCTTC. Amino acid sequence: CASSQSRDTNYGYTF.

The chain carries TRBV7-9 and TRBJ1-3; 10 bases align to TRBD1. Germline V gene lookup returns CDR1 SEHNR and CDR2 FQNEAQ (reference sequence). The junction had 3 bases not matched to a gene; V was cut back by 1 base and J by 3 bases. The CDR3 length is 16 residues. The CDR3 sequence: CASSLGTGGLGNTIYF. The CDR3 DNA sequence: TGTGCCAGCAGCTTAGGGACAGGGGGACTTGGAAACACCATATATTTT.

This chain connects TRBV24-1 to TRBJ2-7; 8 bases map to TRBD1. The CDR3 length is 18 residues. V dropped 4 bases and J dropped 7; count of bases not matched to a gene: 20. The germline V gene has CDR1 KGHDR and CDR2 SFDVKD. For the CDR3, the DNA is TGTGCCACCAGTGACGTAGGACAGGGTCCCCTGGGCGGTAAGGAGCAGTACTTC. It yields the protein CATSDVGQGPLGGKEQYF.

This CDR3 reads CASSKGQGSREAFF. The DNA for the CDR3 is TGTGCCAGCTCCAAGGGACAGGGATCAAGAGAAGCTTTCTTT. This chain links TRBV21-1 with TRBJ1-1; the listed D gene, TRBD1, was not tested against the DNA. TRBV21-1 is termed a pseudogene. The CDR3 is 14 residues long.

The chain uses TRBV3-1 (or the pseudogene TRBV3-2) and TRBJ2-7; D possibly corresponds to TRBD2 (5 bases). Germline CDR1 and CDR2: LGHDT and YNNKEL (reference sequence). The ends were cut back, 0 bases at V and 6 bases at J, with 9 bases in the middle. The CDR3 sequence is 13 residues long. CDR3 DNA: TGTGCCAGCAGCCAAGAGGGGAGATTCGAGCAGTACTTC. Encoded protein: CASSQEGRFEQYF.

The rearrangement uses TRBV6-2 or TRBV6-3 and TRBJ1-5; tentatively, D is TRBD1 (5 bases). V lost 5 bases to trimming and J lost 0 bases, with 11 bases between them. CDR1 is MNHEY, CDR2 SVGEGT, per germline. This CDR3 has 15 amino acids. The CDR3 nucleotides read TGTGCCAGCAGTACTGGGGCATATAGCAATCAGCCCCAGCATTTT. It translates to CASSTGAYSNQPQHF.

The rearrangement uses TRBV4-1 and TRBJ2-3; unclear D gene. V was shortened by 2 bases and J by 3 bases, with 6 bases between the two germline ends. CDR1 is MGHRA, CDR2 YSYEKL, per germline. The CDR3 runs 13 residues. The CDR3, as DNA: TGCGCCAGCAGCCAAATAGTGACAGATACGCAGTATTTT. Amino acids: CASSQIVTDTQYF.

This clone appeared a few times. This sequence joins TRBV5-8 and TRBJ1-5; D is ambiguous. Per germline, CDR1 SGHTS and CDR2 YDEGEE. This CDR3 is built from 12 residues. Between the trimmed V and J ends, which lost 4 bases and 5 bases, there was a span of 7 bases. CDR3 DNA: TGTGCCAGCAGCCCGCAGGATCAGCCCCAGCATTTT. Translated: CASSPQDQPQHF.

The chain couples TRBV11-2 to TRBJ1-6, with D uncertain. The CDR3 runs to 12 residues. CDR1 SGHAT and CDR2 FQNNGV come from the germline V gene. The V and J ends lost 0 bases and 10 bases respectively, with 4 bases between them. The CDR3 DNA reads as TGTGCCAGCAGCTTAGAGGGCTCACCCCTCCACTTT. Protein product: CASSLEGSPLHF.

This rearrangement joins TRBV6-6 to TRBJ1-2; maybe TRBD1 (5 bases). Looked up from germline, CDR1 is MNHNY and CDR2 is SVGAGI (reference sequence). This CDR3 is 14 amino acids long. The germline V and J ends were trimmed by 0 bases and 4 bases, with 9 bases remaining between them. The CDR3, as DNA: TGTGCCAGCAGTTACTCCGGGGGAACCTATGGCTACACCTTC. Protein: CASSYSGGTYGYTF.

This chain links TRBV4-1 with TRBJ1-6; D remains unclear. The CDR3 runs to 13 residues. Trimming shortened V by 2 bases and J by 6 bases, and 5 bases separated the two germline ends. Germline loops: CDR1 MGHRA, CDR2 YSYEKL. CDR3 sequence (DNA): TGCGCCAGCAGCCAAACAGCTAATTCACCCCTCCACTTT. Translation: CASSQTANSPLHF.

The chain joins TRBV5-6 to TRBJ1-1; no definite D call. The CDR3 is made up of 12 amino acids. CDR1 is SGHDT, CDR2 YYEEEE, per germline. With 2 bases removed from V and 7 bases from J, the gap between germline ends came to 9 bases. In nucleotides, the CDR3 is TGTGCCAGCAGCTTCAGGAACGGTGAAGCTTTCTTT. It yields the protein CASSFRNGEAFF.

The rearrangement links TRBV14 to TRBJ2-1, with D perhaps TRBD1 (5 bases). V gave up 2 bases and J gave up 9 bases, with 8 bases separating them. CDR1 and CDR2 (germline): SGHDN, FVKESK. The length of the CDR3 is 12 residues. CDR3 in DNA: TGTGCCAGCAGCCAATTAGGGGTTGAGCAGTTCTTC. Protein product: CASSQLGVEQFF.

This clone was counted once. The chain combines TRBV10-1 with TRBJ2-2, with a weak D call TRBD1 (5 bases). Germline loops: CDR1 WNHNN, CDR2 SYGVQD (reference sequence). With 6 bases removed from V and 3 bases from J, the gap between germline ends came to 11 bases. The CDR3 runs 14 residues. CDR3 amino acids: CASSDTGDTGELFF. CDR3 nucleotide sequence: TGCGCCAGCAGCGATACAGGAGACACCGGGGAGCTGTTTTTT.

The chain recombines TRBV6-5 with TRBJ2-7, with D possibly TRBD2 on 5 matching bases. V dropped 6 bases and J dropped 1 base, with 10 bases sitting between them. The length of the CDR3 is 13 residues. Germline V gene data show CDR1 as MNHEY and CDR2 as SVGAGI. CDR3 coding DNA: TGTGCCAGCAGGTTAGCGTATTCCTACGAGCAGTACTTC. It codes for CASRLAYSYEQYF.

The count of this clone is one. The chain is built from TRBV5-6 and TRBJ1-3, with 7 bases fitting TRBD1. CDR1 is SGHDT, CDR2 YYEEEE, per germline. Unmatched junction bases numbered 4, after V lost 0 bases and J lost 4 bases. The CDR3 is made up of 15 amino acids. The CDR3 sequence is CASSLEGTVGNTIYF. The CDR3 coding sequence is TGTGCCAGCAGCTTGGAGGGGACAGTCGGAAACACCATATATTTT.

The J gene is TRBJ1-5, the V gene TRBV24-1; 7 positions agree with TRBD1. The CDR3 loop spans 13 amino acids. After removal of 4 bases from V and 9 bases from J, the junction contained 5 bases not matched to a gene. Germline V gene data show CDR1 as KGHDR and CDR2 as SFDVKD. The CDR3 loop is CATSDRQGRPQHF. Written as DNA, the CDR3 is TGTGCCACCAGTGACAGACAGGGCCGGCCCCAGCATTTT.

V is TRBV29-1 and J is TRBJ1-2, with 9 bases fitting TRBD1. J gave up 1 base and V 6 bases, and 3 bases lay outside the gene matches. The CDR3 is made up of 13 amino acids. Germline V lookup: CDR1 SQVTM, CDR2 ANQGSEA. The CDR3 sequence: CSVVDRGNYGYTF. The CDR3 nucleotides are TGCAGCGTCGTGGACAGGGGTAACTATGGCTACACCTTC.

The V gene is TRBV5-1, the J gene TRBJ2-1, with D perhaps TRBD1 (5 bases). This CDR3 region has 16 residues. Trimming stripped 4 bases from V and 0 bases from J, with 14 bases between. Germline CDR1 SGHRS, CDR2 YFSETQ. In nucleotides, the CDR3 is TGCGCCAGCAGCATACAGGCAATCAGCTCCTACAATGAGCAGTTCTTC. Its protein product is CASSIQAISSYNEQFF.

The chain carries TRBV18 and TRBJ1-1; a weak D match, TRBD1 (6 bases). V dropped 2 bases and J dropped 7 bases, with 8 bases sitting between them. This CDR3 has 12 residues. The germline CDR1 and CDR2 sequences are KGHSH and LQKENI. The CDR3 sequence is CASSPGQREAFF. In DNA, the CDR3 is TGTGCCAGCTCACCAGGACAGCGTGAAGCTTTCTTT. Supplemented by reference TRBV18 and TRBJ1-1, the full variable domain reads NAGVMQNPRHLVRRRGQEARLRCSPMKGHSHVYWYRQLPEEGLKFMVYLQKENIIDESGMPKERFSAEFPKEGPSILRIQQVVRGDSAAYFCASSPGQREAFFGQGTRLTVV.

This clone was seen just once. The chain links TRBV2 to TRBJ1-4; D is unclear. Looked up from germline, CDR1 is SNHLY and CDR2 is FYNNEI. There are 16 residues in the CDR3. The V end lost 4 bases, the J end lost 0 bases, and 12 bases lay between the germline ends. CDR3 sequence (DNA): TGTGCCAGCAGTGGTCGAGGAATTGCAACTAATGAAAAACTGTTTTTT. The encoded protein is CASSGRGIATNEKLFF.

The CDR3 sequence is CASSTGQGGYEQYF. The CDR3 nucleotides read TGTGCCAGCAGTACGGGACAGGGAGGATACGAGCAGTACTTC. The chain employs TRBV6-5 and TRBJ2-7; TRBD1 matches 9 bases. This CDR3 spans 14 amino acids. Per germline, CDR1 MNHEY and CDR2 SVGAGI. The junction had 6 bases not matched to a gene; V was cut back by 5 bases and J by 4 bases.